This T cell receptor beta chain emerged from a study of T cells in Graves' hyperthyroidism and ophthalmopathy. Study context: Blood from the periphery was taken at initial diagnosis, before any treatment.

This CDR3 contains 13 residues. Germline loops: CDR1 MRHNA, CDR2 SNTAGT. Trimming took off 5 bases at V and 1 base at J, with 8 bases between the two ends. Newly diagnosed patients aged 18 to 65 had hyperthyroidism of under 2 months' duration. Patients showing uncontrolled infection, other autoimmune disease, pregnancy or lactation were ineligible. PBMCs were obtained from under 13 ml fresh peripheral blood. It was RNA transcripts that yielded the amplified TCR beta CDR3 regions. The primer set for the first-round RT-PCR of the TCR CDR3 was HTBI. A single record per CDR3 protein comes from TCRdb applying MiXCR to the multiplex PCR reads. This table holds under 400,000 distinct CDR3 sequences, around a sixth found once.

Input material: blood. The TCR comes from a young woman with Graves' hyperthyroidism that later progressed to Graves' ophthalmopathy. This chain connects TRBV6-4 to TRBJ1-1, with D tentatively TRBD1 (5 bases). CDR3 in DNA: TGTGCCAGCAGTTCCCAGGGGAACACTGAAGCTTTCTTT. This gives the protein CASSSQGNTEAFF.